This T cell receptor beta chain was documented in a study of T cells after yellow fever vaccination. CDR1 is SEHNR and CDR2 is FQNEAQ in the germline V gene (reference sequence). This CDR3 is built from 17 residues. Trimming removed 4 bases from V and 8 bases from J; junction bases left unmatched: 12. Study conclusions and caveats: Re-detected after boosting: most primary clones, around 97% of CD4 and roughly 88% of CD8.

TCRdb fed the 5' RACE reads into MiXCR, producing one record per CDR3 protein. The table records some 390,000 distinct CDR3 sequences, approximately 5.7% of them present only once. There are a few counts of this clonotype. What it recognizes is unknown. The genes are TRBV7-9 and TRBJ2-1; 12 bases line up with TRBD2. This specimen was PBMCs, taken 5 days after the yellow fever booster vaccination. The clonotype comes from a man aged 25-40 years who received the YFV17D yellow fever vaccine. This CDR3 reads CASSWIGWTSGNYEQFF. In DNA, the CDR3 is TGTGCCAGCAGCTGGATTGGGTGGACTAGCGGGAATTATGAGCAGTTCTTC.